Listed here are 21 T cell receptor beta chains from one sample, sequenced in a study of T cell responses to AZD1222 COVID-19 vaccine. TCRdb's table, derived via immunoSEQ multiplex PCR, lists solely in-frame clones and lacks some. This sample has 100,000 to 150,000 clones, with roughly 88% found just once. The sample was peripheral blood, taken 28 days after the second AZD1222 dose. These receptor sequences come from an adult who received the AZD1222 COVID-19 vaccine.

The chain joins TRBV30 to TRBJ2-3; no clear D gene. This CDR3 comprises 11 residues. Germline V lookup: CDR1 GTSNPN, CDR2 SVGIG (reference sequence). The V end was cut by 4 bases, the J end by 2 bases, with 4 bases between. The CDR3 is CAWTFTDTQYF. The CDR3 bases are TGTGCCTGGACCTTCACAGATACGCAGTATTTT.

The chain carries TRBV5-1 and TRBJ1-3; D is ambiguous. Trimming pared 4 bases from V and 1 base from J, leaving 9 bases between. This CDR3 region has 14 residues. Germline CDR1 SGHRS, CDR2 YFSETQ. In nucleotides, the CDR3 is TGCGCCAGCAGCGGAGGAGATTCTGGAAACACCATATATTTT. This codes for CASSGGDSGNTIYF.

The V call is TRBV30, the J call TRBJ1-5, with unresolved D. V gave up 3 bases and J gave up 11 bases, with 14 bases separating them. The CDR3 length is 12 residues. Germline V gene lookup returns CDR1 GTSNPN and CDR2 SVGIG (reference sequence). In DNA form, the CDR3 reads TGTGCCTGGAGAGCCCCGGGTGGGGCCCAGCATTTT. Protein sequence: CAWRAPGGAQHF.

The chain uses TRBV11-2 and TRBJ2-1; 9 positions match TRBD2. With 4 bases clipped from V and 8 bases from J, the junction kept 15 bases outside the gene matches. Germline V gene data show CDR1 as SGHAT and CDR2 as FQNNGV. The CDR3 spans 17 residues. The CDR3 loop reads CASSSGQRSSGVYEQFF. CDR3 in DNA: TGTGCCAGCAGCTCTGGCCAGAGGTCTAGCGGGGTTTATGAGCAGTTCTTC.

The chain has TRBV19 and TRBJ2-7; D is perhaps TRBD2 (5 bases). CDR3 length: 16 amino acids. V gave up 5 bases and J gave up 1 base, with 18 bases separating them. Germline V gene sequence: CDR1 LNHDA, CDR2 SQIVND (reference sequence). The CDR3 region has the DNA TGTGCCAGTAGTCCCCAGAGGGTACCCAAGTCCTACGAGCAGTACTTC. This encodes CASSPQRVPKSYEQYF. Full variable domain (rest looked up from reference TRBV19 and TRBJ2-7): DGGITQSPKYLFRKEGQNVTLSCEQNLNHDAMYWYRQDPGQGLRLIYYSQIVNDFQKGDIAEGYSVSREKKESFPLTVTSAQKNPTAFYLCASSPQRVPKSYEQYFGPGTRLTVT.

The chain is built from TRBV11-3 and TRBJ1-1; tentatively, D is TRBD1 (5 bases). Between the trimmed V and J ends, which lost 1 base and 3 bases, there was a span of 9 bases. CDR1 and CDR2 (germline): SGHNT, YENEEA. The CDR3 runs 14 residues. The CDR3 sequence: CASSLGGGDTEAFF. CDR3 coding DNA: TGTGCCAGCAGCTTAGGGGGGGGTGACACTGAAGCTTTCTTT.

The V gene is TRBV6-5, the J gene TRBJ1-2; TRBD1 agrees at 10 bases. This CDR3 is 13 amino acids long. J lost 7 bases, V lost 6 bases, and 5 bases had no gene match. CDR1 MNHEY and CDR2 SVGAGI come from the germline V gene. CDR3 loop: CASSPRDRGGYTF. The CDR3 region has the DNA TGTGCCAGCAGCCCCCGGGACAGGGGTGGCTACACCTTC.

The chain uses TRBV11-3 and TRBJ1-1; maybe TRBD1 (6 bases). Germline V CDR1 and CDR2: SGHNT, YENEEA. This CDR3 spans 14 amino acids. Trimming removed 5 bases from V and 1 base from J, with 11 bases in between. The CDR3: CASSQGGANTEAFF. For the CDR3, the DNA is TGTGCCAGCAGCCAAGGGGGGGCGAACACTGAAGCTTTCTTT.

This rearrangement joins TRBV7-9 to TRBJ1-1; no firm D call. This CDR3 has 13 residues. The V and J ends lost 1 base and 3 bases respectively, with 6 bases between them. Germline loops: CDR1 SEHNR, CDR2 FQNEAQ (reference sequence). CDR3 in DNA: TGTGCCAGCAGCTTAGGGGCGCACACTGAAGCTTTCTTT. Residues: CASSLGAHTEAFF.

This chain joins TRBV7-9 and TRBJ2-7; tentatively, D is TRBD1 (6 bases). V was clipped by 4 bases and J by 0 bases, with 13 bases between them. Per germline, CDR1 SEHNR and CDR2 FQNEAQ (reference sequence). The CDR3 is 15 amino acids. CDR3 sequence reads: CASSSQGTLSYEQYF. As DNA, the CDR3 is TGTGCCAGCAGCTCCCAGGGGACCCTCTCCTACGAGCAGTACTTC.

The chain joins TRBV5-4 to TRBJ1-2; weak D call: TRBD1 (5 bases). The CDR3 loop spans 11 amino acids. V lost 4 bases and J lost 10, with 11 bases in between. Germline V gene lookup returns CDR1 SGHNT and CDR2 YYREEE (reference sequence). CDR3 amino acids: CASSLDTHYTF. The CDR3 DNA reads TGTGCCAGCAGCCTGGACACCCACTACACCTTC.

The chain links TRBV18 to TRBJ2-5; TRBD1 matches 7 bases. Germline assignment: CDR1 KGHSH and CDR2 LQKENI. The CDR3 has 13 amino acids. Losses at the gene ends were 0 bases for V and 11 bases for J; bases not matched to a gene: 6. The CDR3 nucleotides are TGTGCCAGCTCACCACCGGGACAGCCACCTCAGTACTTC. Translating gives CASSPPGQPPQYF. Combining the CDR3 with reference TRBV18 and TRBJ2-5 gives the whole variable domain NAGVMQNPRHLVRRRGQEARLRCSPMKGHSHVYWYRQLPEEGLKFMVYLQKENIIDESGMPKERFSAEFPKEGPSILRIQQVVRGDSAAYFCASSPPGQPPQYFGPGTRLLVL.

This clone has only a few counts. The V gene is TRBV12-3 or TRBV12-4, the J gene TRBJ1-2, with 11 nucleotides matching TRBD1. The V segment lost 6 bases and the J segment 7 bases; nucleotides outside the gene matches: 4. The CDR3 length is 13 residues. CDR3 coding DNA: TGTGCCAGCAGCCAGGACAGGGGGCCTGGCTACACCTTC. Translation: CASSQDRGPGYTF.

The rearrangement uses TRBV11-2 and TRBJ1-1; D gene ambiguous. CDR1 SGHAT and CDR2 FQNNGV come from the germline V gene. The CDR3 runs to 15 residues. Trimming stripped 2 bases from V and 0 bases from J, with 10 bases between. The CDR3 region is CASSLSRGMNTEAFF. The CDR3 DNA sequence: TGTGCCAGCAGCTTAAGTCGGGGTATGAACACTGAAGCTTTCTTT.

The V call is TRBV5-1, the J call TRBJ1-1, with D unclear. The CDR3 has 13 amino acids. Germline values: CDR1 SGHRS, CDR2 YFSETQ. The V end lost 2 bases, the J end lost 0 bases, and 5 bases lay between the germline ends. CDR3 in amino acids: CASSFQLNTEAFF. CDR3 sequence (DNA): TGCGCCAGCAGCTTTCAACTGAACACTGAAGCTTTCTTT.

The CDR3 spells CAISESGRGLGSYEQYF. In DNA form, the CDR3 reads TGTGCCATCAGTGAGTCGGGGCGGGGGCTCGGCTCCTACGAGCAGTACTTC. This chain connects TRBV10-3 to TRBJ2-7, with D perhaps TRBD2 (7 bases). V dropped 0 bases and J dropped 0 bases, with 15 bases sitting between them. CDR1 is ENHRY, CDR2 SYGVKD, per germline. This CDR3 is built from 17 residues.

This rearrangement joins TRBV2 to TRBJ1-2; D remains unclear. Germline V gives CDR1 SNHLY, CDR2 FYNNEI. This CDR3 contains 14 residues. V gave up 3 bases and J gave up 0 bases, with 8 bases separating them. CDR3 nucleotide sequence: TGTGCCAGCAGTGATCAACCGGCTAACTATGGCTACACCTTC. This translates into CASSDQPANYGYTF.

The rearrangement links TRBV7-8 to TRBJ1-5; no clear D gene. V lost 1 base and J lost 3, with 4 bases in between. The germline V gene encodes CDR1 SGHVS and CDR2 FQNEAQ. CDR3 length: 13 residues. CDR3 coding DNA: TGTGCCAGCAGCTTAGGGCCCAATCAGCCCCAGCATTTT. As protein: CASSLGPNQPQHF.

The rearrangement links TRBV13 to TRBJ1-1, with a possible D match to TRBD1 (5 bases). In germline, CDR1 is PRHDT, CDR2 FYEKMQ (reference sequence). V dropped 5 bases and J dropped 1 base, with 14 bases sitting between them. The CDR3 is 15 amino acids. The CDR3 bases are TGTGCCAGCAGCGGTGGGGTGACAGAGAACACTGAAGCTTTCTTT. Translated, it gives CASSGGVTENTEAFF.

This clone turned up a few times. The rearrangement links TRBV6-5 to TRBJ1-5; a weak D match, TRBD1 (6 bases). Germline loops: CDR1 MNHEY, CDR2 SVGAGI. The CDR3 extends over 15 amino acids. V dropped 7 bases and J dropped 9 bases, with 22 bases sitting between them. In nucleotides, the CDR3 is TGTGCCAGCATGCTCACTGGGACATCTGGGGGGCCCCAGCATTTT. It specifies CASMLTGTSGGPQHF.

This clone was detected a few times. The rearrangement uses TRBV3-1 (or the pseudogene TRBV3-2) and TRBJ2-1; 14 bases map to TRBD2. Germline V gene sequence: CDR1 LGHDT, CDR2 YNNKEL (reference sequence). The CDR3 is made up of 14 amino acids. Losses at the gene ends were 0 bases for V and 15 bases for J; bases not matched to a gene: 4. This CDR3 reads CASSQETSGGARFF. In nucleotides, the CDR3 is TGTGCCAGCAGCCAAGAGACTAGCGGGGGGGCCAGGTTCTTC.